The TCR beta chain described here comes from a study of T cells in Graves' hyperthyroidism and ophthalmopathy. At the level of the study: Peripheral blood draws took place at initial diagnosis, ahead of any treatment. Regarding the study as a whole: Classification by a 13 V-J model distinguished ophthalmopathy from stable hyperthyroidism.

Amplification of TCR beta CDR3 regions used RNA as the template. RT-PCR in the first round (using the HTBI primer set) targeted the TCR CDR3. Each CDR3 protein is one row after TCRdb ran MiXCR on the multiplex PCR reads. The data show approximately 620,000 distinct CDR3 sequences, approximately 15% seen once. Germline loops: CDR1 LGHNA, CDR2 YNFKEQ. V lost 0 bases to trimming and J lost 6 bases, with 6 bases between them. CDR3 length equals 13 residues. Of note for this clonotype: Its antigen remains unknown.

Out of approximately 10 ml of fresh peripheral blood came the PBMCs. The origin of this receptor is a woman younger than 45 with Graves' hyperthyroidism that later progressed to Graves' ophthalmopathy. Sequencing used blood. The chain couples TRBV4-2 to TRBJ1-5; D is undetermined. CDR3 sequence (DNA): TGTGCCAGCAGCCAAGATGACTCTCAGCCCCAGCATTTT. Amino acid sequence: CASSQDDSQPQHF.